Reported below is one T cell receptor (beta chain). These data originate in a study of blood T cell repertoires in COVID-19. Sequencing was performed with immunoSEQ multiplex PCR; in TCRdb, only in-frame clones are kept and a portion is missing. Counted here are fewer than 40,000 clones, 85% to 95% occurring once; the ten biggest clones make up 9.5% to 15%. The CDR3 consists of 15 residues. Germline V gives CDR1 SGHVS, CDR2 FNYEAQ. Trimming shortened V by 0 bases and J by 6 bases, and 14 bases separated the two germline ends. Material for sequencing was peripheral blood. The rearrangement links TRBV7-6 to TRBJ1-2; tentatively, D is TRBD1 (6 bases). The source of this sequence is a human donor in a cohort sampled during active COVID-19. Here the CDR3 reads CASSLAPGHRDGYTF. For the CDR3, the DNA is TGTGCCAGCAGCTTAGCACCGGGGCACAGGGATGGCTACACCTTC. Combining the CDR3 with reference TRBV7-6 and TRBJ1-2 gives the whole variable domain GAGVSQSPRYKVTKRGQDVALRCDPISGHVSLYWYRQALGQGPEFLTYFNYEAQQDKSGLPNDRFSAERPEGSISTLTIQRTEQRDSAMYRCASSLAPGHRDGYTFGSGTRLTVV.